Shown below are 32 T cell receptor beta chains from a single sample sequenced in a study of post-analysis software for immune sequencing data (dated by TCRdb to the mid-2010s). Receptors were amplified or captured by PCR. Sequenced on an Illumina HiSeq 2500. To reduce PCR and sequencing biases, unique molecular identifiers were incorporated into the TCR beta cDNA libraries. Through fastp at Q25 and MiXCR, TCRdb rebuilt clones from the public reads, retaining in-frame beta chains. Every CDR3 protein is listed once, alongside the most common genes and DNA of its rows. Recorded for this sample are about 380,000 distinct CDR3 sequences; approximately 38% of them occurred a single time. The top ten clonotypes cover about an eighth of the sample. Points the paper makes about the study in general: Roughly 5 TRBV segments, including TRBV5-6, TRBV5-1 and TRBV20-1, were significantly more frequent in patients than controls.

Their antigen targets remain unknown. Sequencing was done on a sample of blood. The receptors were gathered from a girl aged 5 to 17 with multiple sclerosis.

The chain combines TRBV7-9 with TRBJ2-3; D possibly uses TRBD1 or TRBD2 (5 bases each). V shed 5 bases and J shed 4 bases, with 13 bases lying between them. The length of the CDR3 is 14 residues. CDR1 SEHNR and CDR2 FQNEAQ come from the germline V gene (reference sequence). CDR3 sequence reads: CASSPLEGPDTQYF. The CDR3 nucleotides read TGTGCCAGCAGCCCCCTAGAGGGGCCAGATACGCAGTATTTT.

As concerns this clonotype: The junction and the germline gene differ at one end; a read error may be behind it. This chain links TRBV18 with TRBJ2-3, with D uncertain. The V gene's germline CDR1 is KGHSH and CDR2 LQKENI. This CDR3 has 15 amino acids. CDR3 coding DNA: TGTGCCAGCTCACCATCGCCGTCCCCCACAGATGCGCAGTATTTT. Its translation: CASSPSPSPTDAQYF.

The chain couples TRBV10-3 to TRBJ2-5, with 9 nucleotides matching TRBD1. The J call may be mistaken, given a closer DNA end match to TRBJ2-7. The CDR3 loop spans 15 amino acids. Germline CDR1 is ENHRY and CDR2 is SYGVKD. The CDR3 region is CAISDLDRGVYEQYF. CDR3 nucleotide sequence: TGTGCCATCAGTGACCTGGACAGGGGAGTATACGAGCAGTACTTC.

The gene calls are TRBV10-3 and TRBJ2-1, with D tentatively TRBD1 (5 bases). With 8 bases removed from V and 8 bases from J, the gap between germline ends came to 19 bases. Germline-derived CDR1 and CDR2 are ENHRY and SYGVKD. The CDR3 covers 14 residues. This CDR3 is CAIGGSQASDEQFF. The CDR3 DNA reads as TGTGCCATCGGTGGGTCACAGGCCTCGGATGAGCAGTTCTTC.

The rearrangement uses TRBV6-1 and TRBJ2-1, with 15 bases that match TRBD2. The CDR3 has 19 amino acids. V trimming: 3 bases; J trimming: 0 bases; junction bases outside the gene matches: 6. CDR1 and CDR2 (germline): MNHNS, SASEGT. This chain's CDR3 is CASSDVGLAGGSSYNEQFF. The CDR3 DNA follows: TGTGCCAGCAGTGATGTCGGACTAGCGGGGGGGAGCTCCTACAATGAGCAGTTCTTC.

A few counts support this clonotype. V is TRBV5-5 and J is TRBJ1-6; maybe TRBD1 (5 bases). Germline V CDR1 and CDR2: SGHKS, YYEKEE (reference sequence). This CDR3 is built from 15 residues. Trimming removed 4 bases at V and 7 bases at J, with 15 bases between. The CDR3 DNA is TGTGCCAGCAGCCGATTGACAGAGGGGAATTCACCCCTCCACTTT. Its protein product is CASSRLTEGNSPLHF.

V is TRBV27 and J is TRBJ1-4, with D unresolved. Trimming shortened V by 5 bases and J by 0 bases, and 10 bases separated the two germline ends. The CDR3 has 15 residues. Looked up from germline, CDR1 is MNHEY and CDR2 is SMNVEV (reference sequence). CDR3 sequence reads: CASSSYRATNEKLFF. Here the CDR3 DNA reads TGTGCCAGCAGTAGCTACAGAGCAACTAATGAAAAACTGTTTTTT.

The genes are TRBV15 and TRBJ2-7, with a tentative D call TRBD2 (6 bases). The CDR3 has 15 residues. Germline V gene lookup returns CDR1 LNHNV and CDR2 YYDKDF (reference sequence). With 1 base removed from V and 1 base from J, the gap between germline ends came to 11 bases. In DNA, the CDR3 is TGTGCCACCAGCAGAGGTGGAGGGGATTCCTACGAGCAGTACTTC. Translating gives CATSRGGGDSYEQYF.

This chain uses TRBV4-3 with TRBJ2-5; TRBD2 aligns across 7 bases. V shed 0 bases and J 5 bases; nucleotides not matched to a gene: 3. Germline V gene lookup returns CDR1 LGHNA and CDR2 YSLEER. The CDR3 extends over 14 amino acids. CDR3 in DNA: TGCGCCAGCAGCCAAGATTCCGGGAGGGAGACCCAGTACTTC. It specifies CASSQDSGRETQYF.

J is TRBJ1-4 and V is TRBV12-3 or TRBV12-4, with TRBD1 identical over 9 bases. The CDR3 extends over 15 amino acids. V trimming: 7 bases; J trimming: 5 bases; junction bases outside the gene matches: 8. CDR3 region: CASTRTGTGNEKLFF. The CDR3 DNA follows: TGTGCCAGCACTAGAACCGGGACAGGGAATGAAAAACTGTTTTTT.

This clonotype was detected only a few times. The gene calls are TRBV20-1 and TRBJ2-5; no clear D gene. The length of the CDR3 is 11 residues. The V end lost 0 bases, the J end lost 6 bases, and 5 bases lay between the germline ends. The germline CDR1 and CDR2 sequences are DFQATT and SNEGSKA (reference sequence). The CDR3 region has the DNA TGCAGTGCTAGAGATATCAAGACCCAGTACTTC. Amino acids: CSARDIKTQYF.

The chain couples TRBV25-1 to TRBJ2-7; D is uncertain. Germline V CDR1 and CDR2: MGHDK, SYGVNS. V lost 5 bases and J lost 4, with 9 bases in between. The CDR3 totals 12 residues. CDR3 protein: CASSKFIYEQYF. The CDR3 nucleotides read TGTGCCAGCAGTAAATTCATATACGAGCAGTACTTC.

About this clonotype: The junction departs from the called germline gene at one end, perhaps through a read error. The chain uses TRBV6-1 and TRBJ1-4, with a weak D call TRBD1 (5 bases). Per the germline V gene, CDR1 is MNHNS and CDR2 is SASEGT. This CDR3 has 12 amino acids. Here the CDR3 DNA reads TGTGCCAGCAGGAGGGACGACGGAAAACGGTTTTTT. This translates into CASRRDDGKRFF.

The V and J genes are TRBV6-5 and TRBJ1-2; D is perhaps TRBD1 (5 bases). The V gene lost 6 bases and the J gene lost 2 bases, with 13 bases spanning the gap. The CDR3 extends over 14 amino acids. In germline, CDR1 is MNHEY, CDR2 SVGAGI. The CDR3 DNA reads TGTGCCAGCAGCCGGGACCTAGGAAACTATGGCTACACCTTC. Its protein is CASSRDLGNYGYTF.

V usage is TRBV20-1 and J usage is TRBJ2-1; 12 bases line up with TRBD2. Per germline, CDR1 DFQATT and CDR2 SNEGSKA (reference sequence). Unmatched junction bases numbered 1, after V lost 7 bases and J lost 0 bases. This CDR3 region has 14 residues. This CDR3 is CSGLAGASYNEQFF. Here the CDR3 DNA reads TGCAGTGGACTAGCGGGGGCCTCCTACAATGAGCAGTTCTTC.

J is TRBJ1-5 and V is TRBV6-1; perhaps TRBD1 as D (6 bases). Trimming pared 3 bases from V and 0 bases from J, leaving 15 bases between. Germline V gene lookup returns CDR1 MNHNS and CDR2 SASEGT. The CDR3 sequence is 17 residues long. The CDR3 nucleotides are TGTGCCAGCAGTGATCCCCGCCGGGGGCCTAGCAATCAGCCCCAGCATTTT. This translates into CASSDPRRGPSNQPQHF.

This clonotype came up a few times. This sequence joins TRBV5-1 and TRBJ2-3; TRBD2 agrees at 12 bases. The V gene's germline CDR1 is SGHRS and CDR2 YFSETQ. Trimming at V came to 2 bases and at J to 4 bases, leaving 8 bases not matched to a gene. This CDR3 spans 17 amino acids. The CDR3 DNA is TGCGCCAGCAGCTTATCTCAGACTAGCGGGGGCGCAGATACGCAGTATTTT. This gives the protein CASSLSQTSGGADTQYF.

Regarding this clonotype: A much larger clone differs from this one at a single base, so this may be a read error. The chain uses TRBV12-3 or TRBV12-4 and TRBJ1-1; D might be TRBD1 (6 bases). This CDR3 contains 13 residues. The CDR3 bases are TGTGTCAGCAGCACCGGGACAAAAACTGAAGCTTTCTTT. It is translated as CVSSTGTKTEAFF.

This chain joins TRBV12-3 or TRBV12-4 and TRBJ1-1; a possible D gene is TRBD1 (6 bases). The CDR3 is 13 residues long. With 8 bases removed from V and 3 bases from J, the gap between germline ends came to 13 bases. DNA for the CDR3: TGTGCCAGCTCGAACAGGGTTGACACTGAAGCTTTCTTT. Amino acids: CASSNRVDTEAFF.

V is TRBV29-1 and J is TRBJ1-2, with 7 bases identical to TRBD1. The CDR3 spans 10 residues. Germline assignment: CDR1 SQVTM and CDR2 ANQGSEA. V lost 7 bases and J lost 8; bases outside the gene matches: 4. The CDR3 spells CSAGQVGYTF. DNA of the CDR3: TGCAGCGCCGGACAGGTCGGCTACACCTTC.

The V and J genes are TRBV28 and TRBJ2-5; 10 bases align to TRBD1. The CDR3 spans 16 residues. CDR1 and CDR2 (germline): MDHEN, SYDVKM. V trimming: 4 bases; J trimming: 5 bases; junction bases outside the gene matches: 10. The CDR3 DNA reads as TGTGCCAGCAGTTGGGGACAGGGGAATATGGTGGAGACCCAGTACTTC. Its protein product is CASSWGQGNMVETQYF.

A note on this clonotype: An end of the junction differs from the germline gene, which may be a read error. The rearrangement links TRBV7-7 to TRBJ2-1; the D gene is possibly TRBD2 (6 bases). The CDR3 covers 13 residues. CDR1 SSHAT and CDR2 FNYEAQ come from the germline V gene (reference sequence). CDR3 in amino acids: CASSLRRDGEQFF. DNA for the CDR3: TGTGCTAGCAGCTTACGGCGGGATGGTGAGCAGTTCTTC.

In DNA form, the CDR3 reads TGTGCCAGCAGTCCACCCCGGGACAGGCTCTACGAGCAGTACTTC. Its translation: CASSPPRDRLYEQYF. The V gene is TRBV7-9, the J gene TRBJ2-7; 8 bases match TRBD1. There are 15 residues in the CDR3. The germline CDR1 and CDR2 sequences are SEHNR and FQNEAQ (reference sequence). Trimming cost V 6 bases and J 3 bases; bases outside gene matches: 10.

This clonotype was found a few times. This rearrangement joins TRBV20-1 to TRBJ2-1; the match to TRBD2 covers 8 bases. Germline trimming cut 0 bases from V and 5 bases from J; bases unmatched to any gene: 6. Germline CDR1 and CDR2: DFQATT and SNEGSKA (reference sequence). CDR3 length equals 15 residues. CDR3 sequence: CSARDGTRHDNEQFF. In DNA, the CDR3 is TGCAGTGCTAGAGATGGGACTAGACATGACAATGAGCAGTTCTTC.

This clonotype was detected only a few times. The DNA of the CDR3 is TGTGCCAGCAGATCGATATCCGATACGCAGTATTTT. Residues: CASRSISDTQYF. V and J are TRBV6-6 and TRBJ2-3, with no clear D. The CDR3 runs 12 residues. The V end lost 6 bases, the J end lost 6 bases, and 10 bases lay between the germline ends. The germline V gene has CDR1 MNHNY and CDR2 SVGAGI (reference sequence).

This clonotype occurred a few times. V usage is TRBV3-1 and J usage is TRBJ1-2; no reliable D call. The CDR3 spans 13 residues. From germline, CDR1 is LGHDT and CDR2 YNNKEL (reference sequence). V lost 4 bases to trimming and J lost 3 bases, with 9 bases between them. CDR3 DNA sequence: TGTGCCAGCAGCCGAAGCGAAGACTATGGCTACACCTTC. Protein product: CASSRSEDYGYTF.

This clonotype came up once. The CDR3 DNA is TGTGCCACCAGCAGGGGTACCGGGGAGCTGTTTTTT. Amino acid sequence: CATSRGTGELFF. This chain uses TRBV15 with TRBJ2-2; D not certain. V dropped 3 bases and J dropped 5 bases, with 4 bases sitting between them. CDR1 and CDR2 (germline): LNHNV, YYDKDF (reference sequence). This CDR3 comprises 12 residues. Using reference TRBV15 and TRBJ2-2 for the parts outside the CDR3, the full variable domain is DAMVIQNPRYQVTQFGKPVTLSCSQTLNHNVMYWYQQKSSQAPKLLFHYYDKDFNNEADTPDNFQSRRPNTSFCFLDIRSPGLGDTAMYLCATSRGTGELFFGEGSRLTVL.

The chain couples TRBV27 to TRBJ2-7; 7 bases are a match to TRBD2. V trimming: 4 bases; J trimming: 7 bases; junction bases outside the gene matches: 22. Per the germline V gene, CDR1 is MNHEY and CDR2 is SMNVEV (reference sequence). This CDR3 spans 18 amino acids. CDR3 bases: TGTGCCAGCAGTTCTAGCCCCCGCGGGGGAAGCTCCTACAATGAGCAGTACTTC. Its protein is CASSSSPRGGSSYNEQYF.

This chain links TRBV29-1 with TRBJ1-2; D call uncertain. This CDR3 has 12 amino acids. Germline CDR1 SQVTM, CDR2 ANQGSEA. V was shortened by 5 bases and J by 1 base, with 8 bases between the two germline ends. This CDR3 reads CSVNSHNYGYTF. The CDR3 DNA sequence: TGCAGCGTTAACAGCCATAACTATGGCTACACCTTC.

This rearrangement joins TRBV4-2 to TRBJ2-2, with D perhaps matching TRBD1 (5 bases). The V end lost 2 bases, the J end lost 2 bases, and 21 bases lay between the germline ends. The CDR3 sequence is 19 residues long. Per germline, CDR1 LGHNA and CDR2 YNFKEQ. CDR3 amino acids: CASSQYARGRALNTGELFF. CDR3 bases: TGTGCCAGCAGCCAATACGCAAGGGGTAGGGCCCTAAACACCGGGGAGCTGTTTTTT.

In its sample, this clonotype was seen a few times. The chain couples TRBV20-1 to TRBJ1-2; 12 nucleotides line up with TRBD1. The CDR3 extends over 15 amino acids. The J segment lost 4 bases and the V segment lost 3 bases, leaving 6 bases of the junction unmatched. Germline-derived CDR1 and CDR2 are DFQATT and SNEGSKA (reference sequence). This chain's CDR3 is CSASQPGQGAYGYTF. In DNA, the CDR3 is TGCAGTGCTAGTCAACCGGGACAGGGGGCCTATGGCTACACCTTC.

The DNA of the CDR3 is TGTGCCATCAGTGACAGGAGCAATGAGCAGTTCTTC. Its translation is CAISDRSNEQFF. The genes are TRBV10-3 and TRBJ2-1; D ambiguous. CDR1 and CDR2 from the germline V gene are ENHRY and SYGVKD. The CDR3 is 12 residues long. The V gene lost 3 bases and the J gene lost 6 bases, with 6 bases spanning the gap.